The sequence of this T cell receptor beta chain was determined in a study of molecular identifiers for immune sequencing clone quantification. The CDR3 extends over 14 amino acids. Germline assignment: CDR1 SEHNR and CDR2 FQNEAQ (reference sequence). V lost 6 bases and J lost 2; bases outside the gene matches: 3. CD8+CD4-CCR7+CD45RA+ sorting gave the naive CD8 T cells. Via MiXCR, TCRdb re-called the PCR reads, giving one row per CDR3 protein. Here the sample spans 250,000 to 400,000 distinct CDR3 sequences, around a fifth being singletons. The chain combines TRBV7-9 with TRBJ1-4; 7 bases match TRBD1. Sequencing input: naive CD8+ T cells from blood, with Jurkat cell RNA spiked in. Specified subset: FACS-sorted CD8+CD4-CCR7+CD45RA+ naive T cells. The receptor was isolated from a human donor in good health. Some libraries in this study had Jurkat cell RNA spiked in. The CDR3 DNA reads TGTGCCAGCAGAAACAGGGGTACTAATGAAAAACTGTTTTTT. It encodes CASRNRGTNEKLFF.